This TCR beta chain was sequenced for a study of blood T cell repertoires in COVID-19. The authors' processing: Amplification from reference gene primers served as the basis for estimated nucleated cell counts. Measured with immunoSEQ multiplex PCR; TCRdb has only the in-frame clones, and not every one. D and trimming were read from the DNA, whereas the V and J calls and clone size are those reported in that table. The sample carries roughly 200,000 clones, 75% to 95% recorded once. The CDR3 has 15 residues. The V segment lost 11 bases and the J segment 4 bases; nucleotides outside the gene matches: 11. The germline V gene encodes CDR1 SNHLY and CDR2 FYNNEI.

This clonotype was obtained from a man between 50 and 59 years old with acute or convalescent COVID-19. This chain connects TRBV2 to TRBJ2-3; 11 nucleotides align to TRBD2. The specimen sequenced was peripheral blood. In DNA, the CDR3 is TGTGCCCGGGCGACCACTAGCGGGAGATCAGATACGCAGTATTTT. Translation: CARATTSGRSDTQYF. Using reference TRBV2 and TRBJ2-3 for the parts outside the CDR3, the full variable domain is EPEVTQTPSHQVTQMGQEVILRCVPISNHLYFYWYRQILGQKVEFLVSFYNNEISEKSEIFDDQFSVERPDGSNFTLKIRSTKLEDSAMYFCARATTSGRSDTQYFGPGTRLTVL.